The 11 T cell receptor beta chains listed next were all sequenced from one sample in a study of T cell responses to AZD1222 COVID-19 vaccine. Assay: immunoSEQ multiplex PCR; the TCRdb copy retains only in-frame clones and omits some. The sample shows roughly 120,000 clones, about 86% of them seen only once. This specimen consisted of peripheral blood, obtained on day 0 of AZD1222 vaccination. All receptors derive from an adult in good health.

The CDR3 loop reads CASSIFSSSDNEQFF. The CDR3 DNA sequence: TGTGCCAGTAGTATTTTTAGCTCGTCAGACAATGAGCAGTTCTTC. The J gene is TRBJ2-1, the V gene TRBV19, with D unclear. There are 15 residues in the CDR3. The V end lost 3 bases, the J end lost 5 bases, and 14 bases lay between the germline ends. From germline, CDR1 is LNHDA and CDR2 SQIVND (reference sequence). Using reference TRBV19 and TRBJ2-1 for the parts outside the CDR3, the full variable domain is DGGITQSPKYLFRKEGQNVTLSCEQNLNHDAMYWYRQDPGQGLRLIYYSQIVNDFQKGDIAEGYSVSREKKESFPLTVTSAQKNPTAFYLCASSIFSSSDNEQFFGPGTRLTVL.

The chain carries TRBV5-4 and TRBJ2-3; possibly TRBD1 or TRBD2 for D (5 bases each). Trimming left V 4 bases short and J 9 bases short, with 12 bases between. The CDR3 loop spans 12 amino acids. Looked up from germline, CDR1 is SGHNT and CDR2 is YYREEE (reference sequence). CDR3 sequence: CASSRGPGTQYF. CDR3 in DNA: TGTGCCAGCAGCCGGGGCCCGGGGACGCAGTATTTT.

This clone has more than one count but fewer than ten. The gene calls are TRBV24-1 and TRBJ2-3; D possibly uses TRBD1 or TRBD2 (5 bases each). V lost 2 bases, J lost 0 bases, and 11 bases lay in between. The CDR3 spans 16 residues. Germline assignment: CDR1 KGHDR and CDR2 SFDVKD. The CDR3 region is CATSDSGHISTDTQYF. Here the CDR3 DNA reads TGTGCCACCAGTGATTCGGGGCATATAAGCACAGATACGCAGTATTTT.

The V gene is TRBV11-3, the J gene TRBJ2-3; 9 nucleotides line up with TRBD1. The CDR3 runs to 16 residues. Germline loops: CDR1 SGHNT, CDR2 YENEEA. J was trimmed by 6 bases and V by 3 bases; bases with no gene match: 10. The CDR3 DNA reads as TGTGCCAGCAGCTTTGAGAGGACAGGGGAGGGGGATACGCAGTATTTT. The encoded protein is CASSFERTGEGDTQYF.

The chain joins TRBV27 to TRBJ1-2; 8 bases are shared with TRBD1. V lost 6 bases to trimming and J lost 6 bases; unmatched junction nucleotides: 15. Per germline, CDR1 MNHEY and CDR2 SMNVEV (reference sequence). The length of the CDR3 is 16 residues. DNA for the CDR3: TGTGCCAGCAGATACGACCGGACAGGGAAAGGGGATGGCTACACCTTC. It yields the protein CASRYDRTGKGDGYTF.

The chain links TRBV12-3 or TRBV12-4 to TRBJ2-1, with D hard to call. V shed 8 bases and J shed 7 bases, with 9 bases lying between them. CDR3 length: 11 residues. Here the CDR3 DNA reads TGTGCCAGCGGTCACGGGAATGAGCAGTTCTTC. Translating gives CASGHGNEQFF.

V usage is TRBV5-5 and J usage is TRBJ2-7, with 7 bases aligning to TRBD1. Looked up from germline, CDR1 is SGHKS and CDR2 is YYEKEE (reference sequence). The CDR3 covers 16 residues. J gave up 2 bases and V 2 bases, and 10 bases lay outside the gene matches. CDR3 DNA sequence: TGTGCCAGCAGCTTTCCACGGTCAGGGGGTACCTACGAGCAGTACTTC. Its translation is CASSFPRSGGTYEQYF.

The V and J genes are TRBV5-1 and TRBJ2-5; TRBD1 aligns across 7 bases. CDR3 length: 13 residues. Germline V gene lookup returns CDR1 SGHRS and CDR2 YFSETQ. Trimming cost V 4 bases and J 2 bases; bases outside gene matches: 2. The CDR3 coding sequence is TGCGCCAGCAGCCCGGACAGGCAAGAGACCCAGTACTTC. This encodes CASSPDRQETQYF.

This clone was counted a single time. The chain is built from TRBV27 and TRBJ1-5; 7 positions match TRBD1. The CDR3 contains 16 residues. The J segment lost 6 bases and the V segment lost 6 bases, leaving 14 bases of the junction unmatched. In germline, CDR1 is MNHEY, CDR2 SMNVEV (reference sequence). In nucleotides, the CDR3 is TGTGCCAGCAGCCTGGGTACAGGGGTTCGGGCTCAGCCCCAGCATTTT. Its translation is CASSLGTGVRAQPQHF.

The gene calls are TRBV18 and TRBJ1-2; 9 nucleotides align to TRBD1. CDR1 KGHSH and CDR2 LQKENI come from the germline V gene. CDR3 length: 16 amino acids. Losses at the gene ends were 4 bases for V and 1 base for J; bases not matched to a gene: 7. Written as DNA, the CDR3 is TGTGCCAGCTCACATGGACAGGGGACTAATAACTATGGCTACACCTTC. It yields the protein CASSHGQGTNNYGYTF.

The V and J genes are TRBV28 and TRBJ2-7, with TRBD1 matching 12 bases. The CDR3 is made up of 14 amino acids. V lost 6 bases to trimming and J lost 10 bases; unmatched junction nucleotides: 10. Per the germline V gene, CDR1 is MDHEN and CDR2 is SYDVKM. This CDR3 reads CASRPPGTGGGQYF. In DNA form, the CDR3 reads TGTGCCAGCAGGCCGCCCGGGACAGGGGGCGGTCAGTACTTC.